The 29 T cell receptor beta chains below all came from one sample that was sequenced in a study of metastatic and nonmetastatic thyroid tumors. Using MiXCR, TCRdb re-called clones from the PCR reads. The data show about 64,000 clones, about 17% seen once. No patient had received any treatment before thyroid surgery. Sequenced sample: blood. The source is a male donor with papillary thyroid cancer or a benign thyroid nodule (not recorded which). Some clones in this sample may be carry-over from other donors' samples.

This clone was picked up many times. The chain links TRBV5-1 to TRBJ2-1; 7 bases line up with TRBD2. The ends lost 4 bases at V and 8 bases at J; junction bases unmatched: 9. Per the germline V gene, CDR1 is SGHRS and CDR2 is YFSETQ. This CDR3 contains 14 residues. The chain's CDR3 is CASSPREGFDEQFF. DNA of the CDR3: TGCGCCAGCAGCCCGAGGGAGGGGTTCGATGAGCAGTTCTTC.

This clone showed up many times. The chain couples TRBV20-1 to TRBJ2-7; D tentatively reads TRBD1 or TRBD2 (6 bases each). The CDR3 contains 13 residues. CDR1 and CDR2 from the germline V gene are DFQATT and SNEGSKA (reference sequence). The CDR3 nucleotides are TGCAGCGCCGGGGGCGAAGGGGCCTACGAGCAGTACGTC. It specifies CSAGGEGAYEQYV.

There are many counts of this clone. This chain joins TRBV18 and TRBJ2-1; TRBD2 matches 9 bases. Trimming took 6 bases from V and 6 from J; bases not matched to a gene: 9. CDR1 is KGHSH, CDR2 LQKENI, per germline. The CDR3 spans 15 residues. The CDR3 sequence: CASSAGTSLFNEQFF. The CDR3 DNA follows: TGTGCCAGCTCCGCCGGGACTAGCCTCTTCAATGAGCAGTTCTTC.

This clone was seen a few times. Distinct nucleotide sequences in the sample also encode this CDR3. This chain links TRBV28 with TRBJ1-6, with D perhaps matching TRBD1 (5 bases). The V end lost 6 bases, the J end lost 9 bases, and 15 bases lay between the germline ends. The CDR3 has 14 residues. Germline V gene lookup returns CDR1 MDHEN and CDR2 SYDVKM. The CDR3 DNA sequence: TGTGCCAGCAGCCCTGGACATGGTGTTTCACCCCTCCACTTT. Translated: CASSPGHGVSPLHF.

The J gene is TRBJ2-2, the V gene TRBV4-3; TRBD2 agrees at 7 bases. Per the germline V gene, CDR1 is LGHNA and CDR2 is YSLEER. J was trimmed by 4 bases and V by 4 bases; bases with no gene match: 12. The CDR3 sequence is 17 residues long. The CDR3 here is CASSPDMERGRTGELFF. The CDR3 DNA sequence: TGCGCCAGCAGCCCAGACATGGAGCGGGGCCGCACCGGGGAGCTGTTTTTT.

This clone has at least ten counts. The chain employs TRBV6-4 and TRBJ2-1; D may be TRBD2 (5 bases). Germline loops: CDR1 MRHNA, CDR2 SNTAGT. V lost 0 bases, J lost 6 bases, and 9 bases lay in between. CDR3 length: 14 residues. CDR3 loop: CASSDSSGSNEQFF. The CDR3 DNA sequence: TGTGCCAGCAGTGACTCGTCTGGGAGCAATGAGCAGTTCTTC.

The table lists this clone with many counts. The chain links TRBV6-1 to TRBJ1-1; possible D gene TRBD1, 6 bases. The V end lost 7 bases, the J end lost 2 bases, and 11 bases lay between the germline ends. CDR3 size: 13 residues. Germline assignment: CDR1 MNHNS and CDR2 SASEGT. CDR3 sequence reads: CASKQGRNTEAFF. The CDR3 nucleotides read TGTGCCAGCAAACAGGGTCGAAACACTGAAGCTTTCTTT.

This clone was detected many times. The chain recombines TRBV19 with TRBJ2-5; D call uncertain. Germline CDR1 LNHDA, CDR2 SQIVND (reference sequence). Trimming left V 4 bases short and J 6 bases short, with 9 bases between. The CDR3 spans 12 residues. CDR3: CASSTPFQTQYF. For the CDR3, the DNA is TGTGCCAGTAGTACCCCCTTTCAGACCCAGTACTTC.

The chain couples TRBV27 to TRBJ2-2, with D tentatively TRBD2 (6 bases). The CDR3 sequence is 14 residues long. From germline, CDR1 is MNHEY and CDR2 SMNVEV (reference sequence). V was cut by 7 bases and J by 7 bases, with 16 bases left in between. The CDR3 spells CASTPFNSGGELFF. Written as DNA, the CDR3 is TGTGCCAGCACTCCATTTAATAGCGGCGGGGAGCTGTTTTTT.

This clone was detected only a few times. This sequence joins TRBV27 and TRBJ2-7, with 7 bases identical to TRBD2. Per the germline V gene, CDR1 is MNHEY and CDR2 is SMNVEV (reference sequence). There are 13 residues in the CDR3. The trim removed 6 bases at V and 10 bases at J, leaving 12 bases unmatched. Here the CDR3 DNA reads TGTGCCAGCAGGCCTAGTGGGAGGGTTGATCAGTACGTC. Protein: CASRPSGRVDQYV.

The chain uses TRBV20-1 and TRBJ2-3; the D gene is possibly TRBD1 (6 bases). V was trimmed by 7 bases and J by 6 bases, leaving 32 bases between them. The CDR3 has 18 amino acids. Germline loops: CDR1 DFQATT, CDR2 SNEGSKA (reference sequence). DNA of the CDR3: TGCAGTGTTAAAGGCCAGGACAGATTTACTAGTCATCCCGATACGCAGTATTTT. Translated, it gives CSVKGQDRFTSHPDTQYF.

This clone was detected many times. The chain employs TRBV5-6 and TRBJ2-7; D unresolved. This CDR3 spans 15 amino acids. V lost 1 base, J lost 7 bases, and 18 bases lay in between. Germline CDR1 is SGHDT and CDR2 is YYEEEE. The CDR3 spells CASSLWGFLSREQYF. The CDR3 DNA follows: TGTGCCAGCAGCTTGTGGGGTTTTTTATCGAGGGAGCAGTACTTC.

Many counts were recorded for this clone. The chain employs TRBV24-1 and TRBJ1-1; the D gene is possibly TRBD1 (6 bases). Germline CDR1 and CDR2: KGHDR and SFDVKD. Trimming took off 7 bases at V and 1 base at J, with 9 bases between the two ends. The length of the CDR3 is 13 residues. CDR3 loop: CATRPTGNTEAFF. DNA of the CDR3: TGTGCCACCAGACCGACAGGGAACACTGAAGCTTTCTTT.

This clone was seen at least ten times. The chain uses TRBV19 and TRBJ2-1; 7 bases line up with TRBD1. Per the germline V gene, CDR1 is LNHDA and CDR2 is SQIVND (reference sequence). CDR3 size: 15 residues. Trimming removed 4 bases from V and 3 bases from J; junction bases left unmatched: 6. The CDR3 reads CASSTRTGDYNEQFF. As DNA, the CDR3 is TGTGCCAGTAGTACAAGGACAGGCGACTACAATGAGCAGTTCTTC.

The chain employs TRBV28 and TRBJ2-7; D may be TRBD2 (6 bases). The V and J ends lost 7 bases and 1 base respectively, with 29 bases between them. This CDR3 is built from 19 residues. The germline V gene has CDR1 MDHEN and CDR2 SYDVKM. The CDR3 sequence is CASMGGSASVRRESYEQYV. The CDR3 nucleotides read TGTGCCAGCATGGGCGGATCCGCTAGCGTGAGAAGGGAATCCTACGAGCAGTACGTC.

This clone was detected ten times or more. The gene calls are TRBV6-2 or TRBV6-3 and TRBJ2-1; D may be TRBD1 or TRBD2 (6 bases each). This CDR3 region has 14 residues. V was pared by 6 bases and J by 9 bases, with 18 bases between. In germline, CDR1 is MNHEY, CDR2 SVGEGT. The CDR3 DNA is TGTGCCAGCAGCACGGCCTTGGGGGGCACTGAGCAGTTCTTC. Its translation is CASSTALGGTEQFF.

The sample holds many counts of this clone. The chain recombines TRBV19 with TRBJ2-1; 13 bases are shared with TRBD2. V trimming: 6 bases; J trimming: 1 base; junction bases outside the gene matches: 3. Germline assignment: CDR1 LNHDA and CDR2 SQIVND (reference sequence). There are 16 residues in the CDR3. CDR3 residues: CASRVTSGGSYNEQFF. The CDR3 region has the DNA TGTGCCAGTAGAGTGACTAGCGGGGGGTCCTACAATGAGCAGTTCTTC.

Many counts were recorded for this clone. This chain connects TRBV20-1 to TRBJ2-2; the match to TRBD2 covers 11 bases. The CDR3 contains 14 residues. The germline V gene has CDR1 DFQATT and CDR2 SNEGSKA (reference sequence). V shed 6 bases and J 4 bases; nucleotides not matched to a gene: 4. Here the CDR3 reads CSAPGLAATGELFF. The CDR3 DNA follows: TGCAGTGCCCCGGGACTAGCGGCCACCGGGGAGCTGTTTTTT.

V is TRBV20-1 and J is TRBJ1-6; D ambiguous. V lost 3 bases and J lost 10, with 25 bases in between. From germline, CDR1 is DFQATT and CDR2 SNEGSKA (reference sequence). This CDR3 is built from 17 residues. The CDR3 nucleotides are TGCAGTGCTAGTGATCCCCTCGGCGGGTGGGTCGGATCACCCCTCCACTTT. It translates to CSASDPLGGWVGSPLHF.

This clone came up a few times. A single base separates this from a much larger clone, so it may be a read error. The rearrangement uses TRBV3-1 and TRBJ2-5, with TRBD2 identical over 7 bases. With 1 base clipped from V and 4 bases from J, the junction kept 12 bases outside the gene matches. The germline gives CDR1 LGHDT, CDR2 YNNKEL (reference sequence). This CDR3 contains 17 residues. The chain's CDR3 is CASSQALLREVGETQYF. The CDR3 DNA follows: TGTGCCAGCAGCCAAGCCCTCTTACGGGAGGTAGGAGAGACCCAGTACTTC.

This clone has at least ten counts. Germline and junction disagree at one end, which may indicate a read error. The rearrangement joins TRBV20-1 to TRBJ1-1; no firm D call. The germline CDR1 and CDR2 sequences are DFQATT and SNEGSKA (reference sequence). The CDR3 runs to 12 residues. CDR3 DNA: TGCAGTGCTAGAGACGAACACACTGAAACTTTCTTT. This gives the protein CSARDEHTETFF.

This clone was counted many times. V and J are TRBV5-1 and TRBJ1-1; D unclear. V dropped 4 bases and J dropped 3 bases, with 13 bases sitting between them. The germline V gene encodes CDR1 SGHRS and CDR2 YFSETQ. This CDR3 has 14 amino acids. The CDR3 sequence is CASSAWTGDTEAFF. The CDR3 DNA sequence: TGCGCCAGCAGCGCTTGGACCGGCGACACTGAAGCTTTCTTT.

This chain links TRBV7-8 with TRBJ1-1; D ambiguous. The CDR3 sequence is 15 residues long. The V end was cut by 5 bases, the J end by 1 base, with 14 bases between. The germline CDR1 and CDR2 sequences are SGHVS and FQNEAQ. CDR3 DNA: TGTGCCAGCAGCATTCTACAGAACCCGAACACTGAAGCTTTCTTT. Translating gives CASSILQNPNTEAFF.

This clone occurred many times. V usage is TRBV19 and J usage is TRBJ2-1; D is unresolved. This CDR3 is built from 14 residues. Germline V gene data show CDR1 as LNHDA and CDR2 as SQIVND (reference sequence). Trimming took off 1 base at V and 7 bases at J, with 11 bases between the two ends. The CDR3 DNA follows: TGTGCCAGTAGTATAGGCAGCCCACGGAATGAGCAGTTCTTC. Its translation: CASSIGSPRNEQFF. Full variable domain (remainder filled in from reference TRBV19 and TRBJ2-1): DGGITQSPKYLFRKEGQNVTLSCEQNLNHDAMYWYRQDPGQGLRLIYYSQIVNDFQKGDIAEGYSVSREKKESFPLTVTSAQKNPTAFYLCASSIGSPRNEQFFGPGTRLTVL.

This clone was found a few times. The chain uses TRBV19 and TRBJ2-7; 7 nucleotides align to TRBD1. V lost 7 bases to trimming and J lost 2 bases; unmatched junction nucleotides: 5. Germline lookup yields CDR1 LNHDA and CDR2 SQIVND (reference sequence). The CDR3 runs 13 residues. CDR3 sequence reads: CASKKQGTYEQYF. As DNA, the CDR3 is TGTGCCAGTAAGAAACAGGGGACCTACGAGCAGTACTTC. The variable domain in full, with the rest retrieved from reference TRBV19 and TRBJ2-7, is DGGITQSPKYLFRKEGQNVTLSCEQNLNHDAMYWYRQDPGQGLRLIYYSQIVNDFQKGDIAEGYSVSREKKESFPLTVTSAQKNPTAFYLCASKKQGTYEQYFGPGTRLTVT.

About this clone: A much larger clone lies one base from this, so it may be a read error. The same CDR3 can be traced to other DNA sequences in this sample. The chain joins TRBV3-1 to TRBJ2-7; maybe TRBD2 (5 bases). CDR3 size: 15 residues. The germline V and J ends were trimmed by 6 bases and 4 bases, with 19 bases remaining between them. In germline, CDR1 is LGHDT, CDR2 YNNKEL (reference sequence). CDR3 sequence reads: CASRPGTRVKYEQYV. The CDR3 DNA sequence: TGTGCCAGCAGACCCGGTACTAGAGTTAAATACGAGCAGTACGTC.

In this sample, this clone turned up many times. DNA of the CDR3: TGTGCCAGCAGTAACTCCTACGAGCAGTACTTC. This encodes CASSNSYEQYF. The chain couples TRBV12-3 or TRBV12-4 to TRBJ2-7; D gene unclear. Between the trimmed V and J ends, which lost 5 bases and 0 bases, there was a span of 2 bases. The CDR3 totals 11 residues.

The genes are TRBV6-2 or TRBV6-3 and TRBJ2-7; the match to TRBD2 covers 14 bases. CDR3 length: 18 amino acids. J was trimmed by 5 bases and V by 9 bases; bases with no gene match: 18. The germline V gene has CDR1 MNHEY and CDR2 SVGEGT. CDR3 DNA: TGTGCCAGGATGGTGGACAGCAGACTAGCGGGGGGGCTTAACGAGCAGTACGTC. This encodes CARMVDSRLAGGLNEQYV.

This clone has a count of ten or more. V and J are TRBV25-1 and TRBJ1-1, with D possibly being TRBD1 (5 bases). Per germline, CDR1 MGHDK and CDR2 SYGVNS. This CDR3 comprises 15 residues. Trimming pared 9 bases from V and 4 bases from J, leaving 21 bases between. CDR3 sequence: CASSGSQGYSTEAFF. Here the CDR3 DNA reads TGTGCCAGTTCAGGGAGTCAGGGATACTCCACTGAAGCTTTCTTT.